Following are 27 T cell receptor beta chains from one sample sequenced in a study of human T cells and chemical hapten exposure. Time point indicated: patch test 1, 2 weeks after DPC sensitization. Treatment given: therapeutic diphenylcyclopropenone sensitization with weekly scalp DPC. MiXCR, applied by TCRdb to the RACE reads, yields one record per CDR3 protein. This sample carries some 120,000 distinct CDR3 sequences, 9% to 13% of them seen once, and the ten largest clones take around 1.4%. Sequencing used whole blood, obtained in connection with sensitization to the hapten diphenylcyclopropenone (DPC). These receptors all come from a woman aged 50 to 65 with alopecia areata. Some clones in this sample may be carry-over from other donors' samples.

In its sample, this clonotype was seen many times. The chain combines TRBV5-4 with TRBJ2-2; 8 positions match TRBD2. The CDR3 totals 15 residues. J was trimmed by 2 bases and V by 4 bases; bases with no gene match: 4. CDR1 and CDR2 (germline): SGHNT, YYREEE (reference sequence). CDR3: CASSPGGSNTGELFF. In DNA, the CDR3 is TGTGCCAGCAGCCCGGGGGGGAGCAACACCGGGGAGCTGTTTTTT.

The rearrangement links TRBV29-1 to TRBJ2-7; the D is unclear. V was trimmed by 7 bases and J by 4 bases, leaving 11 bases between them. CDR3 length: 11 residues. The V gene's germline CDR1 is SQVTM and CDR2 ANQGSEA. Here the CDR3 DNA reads TGCAGCGCTCATGGGATATACGAGCAGTACTTC. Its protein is CSAHGIYEQYF.

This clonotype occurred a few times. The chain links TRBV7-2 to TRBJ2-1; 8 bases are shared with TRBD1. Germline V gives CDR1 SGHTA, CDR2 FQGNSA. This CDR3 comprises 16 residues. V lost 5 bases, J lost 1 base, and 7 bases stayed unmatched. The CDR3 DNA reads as TGTGCCAGCAGCCCCCGGACAGGGAGTTCCTACAATGAGCAGTTCTTC. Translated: CASSPRTGSSYNEQFF.

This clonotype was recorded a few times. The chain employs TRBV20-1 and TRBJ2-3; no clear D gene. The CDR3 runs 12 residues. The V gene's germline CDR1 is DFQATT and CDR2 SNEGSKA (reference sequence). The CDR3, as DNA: TGCAGCTACCTCAGCCAGGCAGATACGCAGTATTTT. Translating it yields CSYLSQADTQYF.

CDR3 loop: CSATRGSEGYTF. CDR3 DNA sequence: TGCAGCGCTACCCGTGGATCTGAAGGCTACACCTTC. The V and J genes are TRBV29-1 and TRBJ1-2, with D unclear. The germline V gene encodes CDR1 SQVTM and CDR2 ANQGSEA. This CDR3 has 12 residues. V was shortened by 7 bases and J by 8 bases, with 17 bases between the two germline ends.

CDR3 residues: CASLRQINTGELFF. CDR3 sequence (DNA): TGTGCCAGCTTAAGACAGATAAACACCGGGGAGCTGTTTTTT. The chain joins TRBV6-5 to TRBJ2-2, with a weak D call TRBD1 (5 bases). Per the germline V gene, CDR1 is MNHEY and CDR2 is SVGAGI. The CDR3 sequence is 14 residues long. Trimming pared 8 bases from V and 2 bases from J, leaving 12 bases between.

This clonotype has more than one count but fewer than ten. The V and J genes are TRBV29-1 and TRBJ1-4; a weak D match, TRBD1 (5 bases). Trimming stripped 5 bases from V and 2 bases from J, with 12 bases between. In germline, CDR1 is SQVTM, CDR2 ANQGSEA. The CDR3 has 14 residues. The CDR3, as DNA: TGCAGCGTTTCAGGGACGGGCACTAATGAAAAACTGTTTTTT. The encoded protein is CSVSGTGTNEKLFF.

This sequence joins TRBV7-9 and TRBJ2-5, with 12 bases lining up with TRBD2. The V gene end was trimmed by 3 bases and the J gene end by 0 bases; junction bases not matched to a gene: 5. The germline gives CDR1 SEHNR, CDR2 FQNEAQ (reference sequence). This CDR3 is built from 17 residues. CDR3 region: CASSFGLAGSNQETQYF. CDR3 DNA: TGTGCCAGCAGCTTTGGACTAGCGGGGAGCAACCAAGAGACCCAGTACTTC.

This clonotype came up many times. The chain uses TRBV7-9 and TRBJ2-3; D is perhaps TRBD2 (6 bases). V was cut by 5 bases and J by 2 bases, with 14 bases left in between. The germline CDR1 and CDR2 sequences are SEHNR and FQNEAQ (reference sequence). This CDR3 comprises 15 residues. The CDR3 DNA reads TGTGCCAGCAGCCTGTATAGCGGAAACACAGATACGCAGTATTTT. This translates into CASSLYSGNTDTQYF.

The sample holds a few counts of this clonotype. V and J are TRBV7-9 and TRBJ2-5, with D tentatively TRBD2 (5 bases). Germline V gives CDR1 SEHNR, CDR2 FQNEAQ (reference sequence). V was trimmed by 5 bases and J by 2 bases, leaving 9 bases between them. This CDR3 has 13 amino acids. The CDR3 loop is CASSRGEQETQYF. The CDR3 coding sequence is TGTGCCAGCAGCCGGGGAGAGCAAGAGACCCAGTACTTC.

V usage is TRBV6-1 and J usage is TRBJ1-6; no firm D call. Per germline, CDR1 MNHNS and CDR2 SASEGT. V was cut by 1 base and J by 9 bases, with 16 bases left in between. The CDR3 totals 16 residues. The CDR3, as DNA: TGTGCCAGCAGTGAAGAGTCTACGCTCGGGATTTCACCCCTCCACTTT. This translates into CASSEESTLGISPLHF.

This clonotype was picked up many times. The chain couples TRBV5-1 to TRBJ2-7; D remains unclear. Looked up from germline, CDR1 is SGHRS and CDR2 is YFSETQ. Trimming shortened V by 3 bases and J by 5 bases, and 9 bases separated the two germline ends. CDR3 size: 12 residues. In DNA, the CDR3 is TGCGCCAGCAGCTCGGAGCGAAACGAGCAGTACTTC. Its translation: CASSSERNEQYF.

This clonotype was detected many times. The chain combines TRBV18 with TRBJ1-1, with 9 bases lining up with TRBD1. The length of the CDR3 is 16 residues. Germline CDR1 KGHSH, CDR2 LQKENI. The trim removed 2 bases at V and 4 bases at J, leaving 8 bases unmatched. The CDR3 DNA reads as TGTGCCAGCTCACCATCAGGGACAGGGAGGACCACTGAAGCTTTCTTT. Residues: CASSPSGTGRTTEAFF.

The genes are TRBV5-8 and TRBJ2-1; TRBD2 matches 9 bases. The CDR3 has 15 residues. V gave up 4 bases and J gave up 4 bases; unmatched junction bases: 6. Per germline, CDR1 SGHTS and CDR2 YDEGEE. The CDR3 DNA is TGTGCCAGCAGCAGAAGCGGGGGGCCTTACAATGAGCAGTTCTTC. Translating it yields CASSRSGGPYNEQFF.

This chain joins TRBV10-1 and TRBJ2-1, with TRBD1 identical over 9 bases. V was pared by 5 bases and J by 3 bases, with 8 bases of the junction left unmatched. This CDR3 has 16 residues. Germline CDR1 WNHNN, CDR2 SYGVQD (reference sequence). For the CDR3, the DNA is TGCGCCAGCAGTACCCTAACAGGGGGCCACTACAATGAGCAGTTCTTC. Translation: CASSTLTGGHYNEQFF.

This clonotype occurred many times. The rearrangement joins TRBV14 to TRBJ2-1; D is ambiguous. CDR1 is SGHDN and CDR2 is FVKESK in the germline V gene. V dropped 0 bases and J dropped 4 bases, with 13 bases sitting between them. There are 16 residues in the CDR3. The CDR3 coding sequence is TGTGCCAGCAGCCAAGAGCTAGGACGGAAATACAATGAGCAGTTCTTC. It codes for CASSQELGRKYNEQFF.

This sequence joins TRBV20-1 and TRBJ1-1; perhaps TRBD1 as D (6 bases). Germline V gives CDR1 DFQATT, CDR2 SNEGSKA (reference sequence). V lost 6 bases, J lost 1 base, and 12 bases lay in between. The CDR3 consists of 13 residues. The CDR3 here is CSADLGQNTEAFF. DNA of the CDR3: TGCAGTGCCGATCTGGGACAGAACACTGAAGCTTTCTTT.

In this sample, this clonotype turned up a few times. The CDR3 coding sequence is TGCAGTGCTGGAAGCGGGACAGGGGTATACCAGCCCCAGCATTTT. It codes for CSAGSGTGVYQPQHF. The chain has TRBV20-1 and TRBJ1-5; 10 positions agree with TRBD1. The ends lost 5 bases at V and 7 bases at J; junction bases unmatched: 11. Germline V gene sequence: CDR1 DFQATT, CDR2 SNEGSKA (reference sequence). The CDR3 spans 15 residues.

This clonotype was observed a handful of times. The CDR3 nucleotides read TGTGCCAGCAGCTTCGACCATACAGGGGAGTATGGCTACACCTTC. Its protein product is CASSFDHTGEYGYTF. The chain links TRBV7-9 to TRBJ1-2, with 7 bases matching TRBD1. The ends lost 3 bases at V and 5 bases at J; junction bases unmatched: 9. CDR3 length: 15 residues. The V gene's germline CDR1 is SEHNR and CDR2 FQNEAQ (reference sequence).

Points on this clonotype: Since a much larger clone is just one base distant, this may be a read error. CDR3 residues: CAPAGAGFFHEQYF. CDR3 bases: TGCGCCCCTGCCGGGGCAGGGTTTTTCCACGAGCAGTACTTC. The rearrangement joins TRBV23-1 to TRBJ2-7; either TRBD1 or TRBD2 may fit D (5 bases each). TRBV23-1 carries the ORF label, with uncertain function. Deletions cut 11 bases from V and 5 bases from J, with 22 bases between. This CDR3 spans 14 amino acids.

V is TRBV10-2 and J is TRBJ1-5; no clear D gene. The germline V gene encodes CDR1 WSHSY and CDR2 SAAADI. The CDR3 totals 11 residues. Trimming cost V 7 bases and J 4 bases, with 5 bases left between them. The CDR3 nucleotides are TGCGCCAGCACTACGAATCAGCCCCAGCATTTT. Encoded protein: CASTTNQPQHF.

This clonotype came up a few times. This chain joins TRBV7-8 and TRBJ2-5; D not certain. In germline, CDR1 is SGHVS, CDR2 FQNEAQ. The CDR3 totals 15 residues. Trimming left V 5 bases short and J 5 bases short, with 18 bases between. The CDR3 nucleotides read TGTGCCAGCAGCCGAGAGCCCCCAGGCCTGGAGACCCAGTACTTC. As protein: CASSREPPGLETQYF.

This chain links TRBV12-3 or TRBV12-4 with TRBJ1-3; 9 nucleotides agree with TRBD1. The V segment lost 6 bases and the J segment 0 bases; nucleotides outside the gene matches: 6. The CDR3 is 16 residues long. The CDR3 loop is CASSLGTGISGNTIYF. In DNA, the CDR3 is TGTGCCAGCAGCCTGGGGACAGGGATCTCTGGAAACACCATATATTTT.

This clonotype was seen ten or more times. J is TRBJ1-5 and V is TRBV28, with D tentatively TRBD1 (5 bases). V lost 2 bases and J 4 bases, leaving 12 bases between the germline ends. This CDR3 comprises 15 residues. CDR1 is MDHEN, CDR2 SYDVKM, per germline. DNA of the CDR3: TGTGCCAGCAGTTTAATGGCAGGGTATAATCAGCCCCAGCATTTT. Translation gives CASSLMAGYNQPQHF.

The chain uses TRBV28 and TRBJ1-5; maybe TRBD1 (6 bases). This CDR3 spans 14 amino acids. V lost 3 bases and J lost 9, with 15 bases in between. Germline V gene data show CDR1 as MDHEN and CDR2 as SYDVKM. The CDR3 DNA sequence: TGTGCCAGCAGTTTGCTCTTTGGGACAACGCCCCAGCATTTT. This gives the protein CASSLLFGTTPQHF.

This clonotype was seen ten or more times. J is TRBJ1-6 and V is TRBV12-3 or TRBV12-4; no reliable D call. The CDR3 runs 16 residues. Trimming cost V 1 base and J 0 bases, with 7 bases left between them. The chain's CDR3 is CASSLGASSYNSPLHF. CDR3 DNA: TGTGCCAGCAGTTTAGGGGCGAGCTCCTATAATTCACCCCTCCACTTT.

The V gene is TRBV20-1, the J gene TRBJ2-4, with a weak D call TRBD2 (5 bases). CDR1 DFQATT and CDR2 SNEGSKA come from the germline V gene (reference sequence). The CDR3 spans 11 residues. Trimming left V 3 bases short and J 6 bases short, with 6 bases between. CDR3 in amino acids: CSASEGNIQYF. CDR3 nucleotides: TGCAGTGCTAGTGAGGGAAACATTCAGTACTTC.